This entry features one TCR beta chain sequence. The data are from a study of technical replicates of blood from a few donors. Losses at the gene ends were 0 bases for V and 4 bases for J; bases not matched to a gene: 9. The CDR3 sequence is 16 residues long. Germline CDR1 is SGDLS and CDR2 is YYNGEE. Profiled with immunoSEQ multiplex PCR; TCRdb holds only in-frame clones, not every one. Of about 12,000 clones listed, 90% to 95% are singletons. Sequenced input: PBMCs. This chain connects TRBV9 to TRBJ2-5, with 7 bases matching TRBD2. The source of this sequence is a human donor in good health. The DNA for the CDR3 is TGTGCCAGCAGCGTAGTAGGATCGGGAGGAGGAGAGACCCAGTACTTC. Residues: CASSVVGSGGGETQYF.